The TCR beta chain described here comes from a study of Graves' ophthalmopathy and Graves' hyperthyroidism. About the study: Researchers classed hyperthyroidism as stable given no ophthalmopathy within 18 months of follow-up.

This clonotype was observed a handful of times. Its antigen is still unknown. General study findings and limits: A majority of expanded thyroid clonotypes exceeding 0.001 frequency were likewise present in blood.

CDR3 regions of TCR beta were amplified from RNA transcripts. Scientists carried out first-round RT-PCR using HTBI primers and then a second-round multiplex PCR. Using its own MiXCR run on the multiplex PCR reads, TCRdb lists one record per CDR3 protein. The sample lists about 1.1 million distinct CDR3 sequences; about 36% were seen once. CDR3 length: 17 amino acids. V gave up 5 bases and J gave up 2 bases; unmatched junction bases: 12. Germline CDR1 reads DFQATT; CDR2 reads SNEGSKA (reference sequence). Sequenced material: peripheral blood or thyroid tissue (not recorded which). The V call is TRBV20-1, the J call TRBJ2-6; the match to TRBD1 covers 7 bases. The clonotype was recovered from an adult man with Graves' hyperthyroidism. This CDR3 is CSAHGTVGLPGANVLTF. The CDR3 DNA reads TGCAGTGCTCACGGGACAGTGGGGCTCCCTGGGGCCAACGTCCTGACTTTC.